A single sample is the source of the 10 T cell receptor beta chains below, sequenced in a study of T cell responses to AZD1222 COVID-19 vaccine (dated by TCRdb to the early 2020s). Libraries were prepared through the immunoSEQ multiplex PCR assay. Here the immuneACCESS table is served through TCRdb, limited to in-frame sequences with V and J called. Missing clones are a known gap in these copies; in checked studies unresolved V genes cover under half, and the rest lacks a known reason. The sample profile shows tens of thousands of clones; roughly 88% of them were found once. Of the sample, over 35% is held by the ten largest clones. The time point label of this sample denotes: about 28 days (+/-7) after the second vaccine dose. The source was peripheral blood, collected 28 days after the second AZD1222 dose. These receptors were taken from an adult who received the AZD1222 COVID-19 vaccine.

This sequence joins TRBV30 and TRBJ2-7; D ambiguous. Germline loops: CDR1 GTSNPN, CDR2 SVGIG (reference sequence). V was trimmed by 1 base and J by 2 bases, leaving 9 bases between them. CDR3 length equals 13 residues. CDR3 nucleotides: TGTGCCTGGAGTGACGGGCAGCCCTACGAGCAGTACTTC. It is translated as CAWSDGQPYEQYF.

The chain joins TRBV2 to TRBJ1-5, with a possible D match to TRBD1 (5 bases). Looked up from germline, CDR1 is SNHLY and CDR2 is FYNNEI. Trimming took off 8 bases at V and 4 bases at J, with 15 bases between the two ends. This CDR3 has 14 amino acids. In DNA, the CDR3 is TGTGCCAGCTACGGGGGACGGTCGAATCAGCCCCAGCATTTT. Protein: CASYGGRSNQPQHF.

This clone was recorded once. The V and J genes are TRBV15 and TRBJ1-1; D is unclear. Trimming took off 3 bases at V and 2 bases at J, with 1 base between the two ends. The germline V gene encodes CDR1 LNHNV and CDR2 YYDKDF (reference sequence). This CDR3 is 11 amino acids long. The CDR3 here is CATSSNTEAFF. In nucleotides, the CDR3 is TGTGCCACCAGCAGTAACACTGAAGCTTTCTTT.

CDR3 coding DNA: TGTGCCAGCAGCAAAGCGGGGGCGTCCGAGCAGTACTTC. It specifies CASSKAGASEQYF. This chain links TRBV7-9 with TRBJ2-7; 8 bases are a match to TRBD2. CDR1 and CDR2 from the germline V gene are SEHNR and FQNEAQ (reference sequence). J was trimmed by 6 bases and V by 5 bases; bases with no gene match: 6. The CDR3 covers 13 residues.

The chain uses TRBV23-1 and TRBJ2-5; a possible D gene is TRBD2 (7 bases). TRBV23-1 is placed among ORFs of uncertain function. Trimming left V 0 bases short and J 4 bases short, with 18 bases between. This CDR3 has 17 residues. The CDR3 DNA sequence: TGCGCCAGCAGTCAATCGGGCGCCGGGGAGGGGGGAGAGACCCAGTACTTC. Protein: CASSQSGAGEGGETQYF.

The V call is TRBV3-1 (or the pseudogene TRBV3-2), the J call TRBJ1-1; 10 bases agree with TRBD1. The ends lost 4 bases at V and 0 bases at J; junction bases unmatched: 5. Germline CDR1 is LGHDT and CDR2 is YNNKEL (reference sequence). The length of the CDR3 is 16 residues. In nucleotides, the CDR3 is TGTGCCAGCAGCCCCCGGACAGGGGGTATGAACACTGAAGCTTTCTTT. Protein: CASSPRTGGMNTEAFF.

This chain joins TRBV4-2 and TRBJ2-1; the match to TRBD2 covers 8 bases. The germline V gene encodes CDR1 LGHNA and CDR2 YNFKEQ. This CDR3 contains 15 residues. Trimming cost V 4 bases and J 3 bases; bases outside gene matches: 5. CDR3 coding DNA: TGTGCCAGCAGCCGTGGCACTAGCGGCTACAATGAGCAGTTCTTC. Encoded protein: CASSRGTSGYNEQFF.

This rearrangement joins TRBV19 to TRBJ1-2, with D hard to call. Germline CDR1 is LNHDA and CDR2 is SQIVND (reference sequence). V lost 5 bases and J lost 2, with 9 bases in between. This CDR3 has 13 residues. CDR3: CASSVVGNYGYTF. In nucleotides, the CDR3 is TGTGCCAGTAGTGTGGTCGGGAACTATGGCTACACCTTC.

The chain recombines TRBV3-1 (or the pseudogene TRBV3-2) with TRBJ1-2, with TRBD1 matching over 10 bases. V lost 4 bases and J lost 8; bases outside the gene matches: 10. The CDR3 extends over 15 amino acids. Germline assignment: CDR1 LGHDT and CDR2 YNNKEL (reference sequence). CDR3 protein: CASSRLTGGVDGYTF. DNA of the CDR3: TGTGCCAGCAGCCGCTTGACAGGGGGCGTCGACGGCTACACCTTC.

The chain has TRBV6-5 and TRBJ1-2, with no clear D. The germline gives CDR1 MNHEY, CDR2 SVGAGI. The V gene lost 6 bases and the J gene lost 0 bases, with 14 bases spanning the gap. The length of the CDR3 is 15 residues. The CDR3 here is CASSPTASPNYGYTF. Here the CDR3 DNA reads TGTGCCAGCAGCCCCACGGCAAGCCCTAACTATGGCTACACCTTC.